This is a list of T cell receptor beta chains from one sample in a study of patients and donors after allogeneic stem cell transplantation. TCRdb re-called the RT-PCR reads with MiXCR, one entry per CDR3 protein. Among about 960,000 distinct CDR3 sequences, approximately 18% were seen once, and the ten largest hold 5% to 6.5%. The specimen sequenced was blood, either unsorted or a sorted T cell fraction (not recorded which). These receptors were collected from a human donor who was either an allogeneic HSCT recipient or a stem cell or donor lymphocyte infusion donor (not recorded which). It is not recorded whose cells these are; they may come from a transplant donor. Both conserved end residues are part of each CDR3. The D gene is left open where the match is weak. The size field is filled for only some rows; it gives once, few, many or a size class.

j_call d_call clone_size v_call cdr3_aa cdr3_nt
TRBJ2-7 . . TRBV7-2 CASSEGRGFSYEQYF TGTGCCAGCAGCGAGGGTCGGGGATTCTCCTACGAGCAGTACTTC
TRBJ2-5 . . TRBV7-3 CASSLLGVPPQETQYF TGTGCCAGCAGCTTATTGGGGGTCCCCCCCCAAGAGACCCAGTACTTC
TRBJ2-6 TRBD1 few TRBV4-3 CASSQGGQDLWANVLTF TGCGCCAGCAGCCAAGGGGGACAGGACCTTTGGGCCAACGTCCTGACTTTC
TRBJ1-1 . . TRBV2 CASVPTGNTEAFF TGTGCCAGCGTACCGACAGGAAACACTGAAGCTTTCTTT
TRBJ1-6 TRBD1 few TRBV18 CASSLTGVRSPLHF TGTGCCAGCTCACTCACAGGGGTAAGATCACCCCTCCACTTT
TRBJ1-1 TRBD1 . TRBV7-9 CASSPGGAVTEAFF TGTGCCAGCAGCCCAGGGGGGGCGGTAACTGAAGCTTTCTTT
TRBJ2-7 TRBD2 . TRBV4-3 CASSQVTSGSYEQYF TGCGCCAGCAGCCAAGTAACTAGCGGCTCCTACGAGCAGTACTTC
TRBJ2-7 . few TRBV20-1 CSARRPGGYEQYF TGCAGTGCTAGACGTCCCGGCGGCTACGAGCAGTACTTC
TRBJ1-4 . . TRBV4-3 CASSQTDTYNEKLFF TGCGCCAGCAGCCAGACTGACACGTATAATGAAAAACTGTTTTTT
TRBJ1-2 TRBD1 . TRBV19 CASRRDSAFNYGYTF TGTGCCAGCCGGCGGGACAGCGCCTTTAACTATGGCTACACCTTC
TRBJ2-3 TRBD1 many TRBV5-4 CASSYDRGTDTQYF TGTGCCAGCAGCTACGACAGGGGCACAGATACGCAGTATTTT
TRBJ1-6 . few TRBV10-3 CAISETVNSPLHF TGTGCCATCAGTGAGACGGTGAATTCACCCCTCCACTTT
TRBJ2-1 . . TRBV20-1 CSASRGRPSSYNEQFF TGCAGTGCTAGTCGGGGCAGACCCAGCTCCTACAATGAGCAGTTCTTC
TRBJ1-2 . . TRBV19 CASSIVGGRADNYGYTF TGTGCCAGTAGTATCGTTGGGGGCCGCGCCGATAACTATGGCTACACCTTC
TRBJ2-5 TRBD2 . TRBV20-1 CSARPLTPGTSGNQETQYF TGCAGTGCTAGACCTTTAACGCCTGGGACTAGCGGGAACCAAGAGACCCAGTACTTC
TRBJ2-1 . few TRBV4-1 CASSQEDFDNEQFF TGCGCCAGCAGCCAAGAGGACTTTGACAATGAGCAGTTCTTC
TRBJ2-2 TRBD2 . TRBV12-3/TRBV12-4 CASTSRLAVNTGELFF TGTGCCAGCACCTCAAGACTAGCGGTAAACACCGGGGAGCTGTTTTTT
TRBJ1-2 . . TRBV25-1 CASSESKSGRENYGYTF TGTGCCAGCAGTGAATCGAAAAGTGGCAGGGAAAACTATGGCTACACCTTC
TRBJ2-7 . . TRBV29-1 CSVVSGSYEQYF TGCAGCGTTGTGTCGGGCTCCTACGAGCAGTACTTC
TRBJ1-1 . . TRBV2 CASSEAGEWATEAFF TGTGCCAGCAGTGAAGCCGGGGAGTGGGCCACTGAAGCTTTCTTT
TRBJ2-7 . few TRBV20-1 CSASSGFEQYF TGCAGTGCTTCCTCGGGGTTCGAGCAGTACTTC
TRBJ2-5 TRBD2 . TRBV29-1 CSVVAGAETQYF TGCAGCGTCGTAGCGGGAGCAGAGACCCAGTACTTC
TRBJ2-7 . . TRBV6-5 CASSYSSTGSYEQYF TGTGCCAGCAGTTACTCTAGTACGGGATCCTACGAGCAGTACTTC